This T cell receptor beta chain was identified in a study of cytomegalovirus exposure and HLA in healthy donors. Whole-study findings and limits: The study recorded 160 or so TCR beta chains that were cytomegalovirus-associated.

A note on this clone: Its antigen is not known.

The data were produced by immunoSEQ multiplex PCR, yet TCRdb's version contains in-frame clones alone and is incomplete. Of 150,000 to 200,000 clones in the sample, around 84% were seen once. This receptor was obtained from a man younger than 30 in good health and CMV-seropositive. The sequenced sample consisted of PBMCs.

Here the CDR3 reads CASSLFLGSPGEQYF. In DNA, the CDR3 is TGTGCCAGCAGCTTATTTCTAGGGAGCCCCGGCGAGCAGTACTTC. The chain recombines TRBV11-2 with TRBJ2-7, with D possibly matching TRBD2 (5 bases). Per the germline V gene, CDR1 is SGHAT and CDR2 is FQNNGV. The CDR3 runs 15 residues. Trimming took off 2 bases at V and 6 bases at J, with 17 bases between the two ends.